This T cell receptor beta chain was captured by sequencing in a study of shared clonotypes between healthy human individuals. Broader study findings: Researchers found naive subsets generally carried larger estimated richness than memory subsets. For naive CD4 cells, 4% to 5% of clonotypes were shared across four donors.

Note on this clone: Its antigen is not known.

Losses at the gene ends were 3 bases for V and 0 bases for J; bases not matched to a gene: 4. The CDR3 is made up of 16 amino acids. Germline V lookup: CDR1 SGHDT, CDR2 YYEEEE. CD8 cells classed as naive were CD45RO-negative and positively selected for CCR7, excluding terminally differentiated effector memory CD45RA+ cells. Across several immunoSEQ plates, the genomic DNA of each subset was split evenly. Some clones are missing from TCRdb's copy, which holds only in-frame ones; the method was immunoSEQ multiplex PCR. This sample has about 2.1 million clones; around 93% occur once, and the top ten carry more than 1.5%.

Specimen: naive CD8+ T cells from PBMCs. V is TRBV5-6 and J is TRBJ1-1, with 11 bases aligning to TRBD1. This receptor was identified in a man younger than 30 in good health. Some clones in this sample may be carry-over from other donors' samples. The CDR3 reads CASSSRTGGMNTEAFF. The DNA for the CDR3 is TGTGCCAGCAGCTCTAGGACAGGGGGCATGAACACTGAAGCTTTCTTT. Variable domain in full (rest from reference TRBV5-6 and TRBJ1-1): DAGVTQSPTHLIKTRGQQVTLRCSPKSGHDTVSWYQQALGQGPQFIFQYYEEEERQRGNFPDRFSGHQFPNYSSELNVNALLLGDSALYLCASSSRTGGMNTEAFFGQGTRLTVV.